A single sample is the source of the 4 T cell receptor beta chains below, sequenced in a study of pediatric ulcerative colitis. Only in-frame clones appear in the TCRdb table, and some are missing; sequencing was by immunoSEQ multiplex PCR. The sample has around 10,000 clones, approximately 80% seen once. Rectal tissue came from one to two pinch biopsies taken at colonoscopy. The specimen sequenced was gut tissue. The receptor set was obtained from a girl under 18 who was a control in a study of pediatric ulcerative colitis.

This clone was observed a single time. The rearrangement uses TRBV28 and TRBJ2-4; unclear D gene. The length of the CDR3 is 15 residues. The germline V gene encodes CDR1 MDHEN and CDR2 SYDVKM. Trimming removed 2 bases from V and 3 bases from J, with 11 bases in between. The CDR3 DNA is TGTGCCAGCAGTTTAATAGGAGCTTTCAAAAACATTCAGTACTTC. Protein sequence: CASSLIGAFKNIQYF.

This clone was counted a few times. The rearrangement links TRBV7-6 to TRBJ2-3, with TRBD2 matching 9 bases. With 1 base clipped from V and 4 bases from J, the junction kept 3 bases outside the gene matches. The CDR3 extends over 15 amino acids. The V gene's germline CDR1 is SGHVS and CDR2 FNYEAQ. As DNA, the CDR3 is TGTGCCAGCAGCTTAGGGATAGCGGGAGCAGATACGCAGTATTTT. Encoded protein: CASSLGIAGADTQYF.

This clone was recorded a few times. The chain combines TRBV10-3 with TRBJ1-2; D not resolved. Trimming removed 3 bases from V and 2 bases from J, with 13 bases in between. The CDR3 contains 15 residues. CDR1 is ENHRY, CDR2 SYGVKD, per germline. CDR3 nucleotides: TGTGCCATCAGTGACCCGGAGGCGGGAAACTATGGCTACACCTTC. Its protein is CAISDPEAGNYGYTF.

This sequence joins TRBV5-6 and TRBJ1-3; 9 nucleotides match TRBD1. Germline CDR1 and CDR2: SGHDT and YYEEEE. This CDR3 comprises 16 residues. J lost 1 base, V lost 0 bases, and 2 bases had no gene match. As DNA, the CDR3 is TGTGCCAGCAGCTTGGTGGGACAGGGATCTGGAAACACCATATATTTT. Its translation: CASSLVGQGSGNTIYF.